The following is a TCR beta chain sequence with its context. What it binds is not known. The assay was immunoSEQ multiplex PCR, and TCRdb's table has in-frame clones only and misses some. The sample contains over 1.5 million clones, under 99% of which appear only once. The record originates from a study of shared clonotypes between healthy human individuals. Study-level results: Relative to their counterparts shared across all four donors, non-shared clonotypes exhibited diminished generation probabilities.

Germline CDR1 reads SGHRS; CDR2 reads YFSETQ. Trimming pared 4 bases from V and 2 bases from J, leaving 12 bases between. The CDR3 totals 14 residues. Every donor, a Caucasian adult, lived in Nashville, Tennessee. CD45RA+ naive and CD45RA-negative memory subsets were separated from CD4+ cells. The receptor's source is a man aged 25-40 years in good health. This rearrangement joins TRBV5-1 to TRBJ2-5; possible D gene TRBD1, 6 bases. The sequenced sample was naive CD4+ T cells sorted from blood. As to subset: CD45RA+ positively selected. CDR3 protein: CASSKGTLQETQYF. CDR3 bases: TGCGCCAGCAGCAAGGGGACACTTCAAGAGACCCAGTACTTC.